A selection of T cell receptor beta chains follows, all from one sample in a study of response to subunit inactivated influenza vaccine. From the RT-PCR reads, TCRdb called clonotypes with MiXCR, one entry per CDR3 protein. This sample has over 650,000 distinct CDR3 sequences, with roughly 20% found just once. The source material was PBMCs from blood, sampled more than 4 days after vaccination. These receptors were taken from a man aged 50-59 years who received an inactivated influenza vaccine. Both conserved end residues are part of each CDR3.

CDR3 length: 17
V gene: TRBV7-7
J gene: TRBJ2-5
CDR3 protein: CASSLRTSGGALETQYF

CDR3 length: 13
V gene: TRBV29-1
J gene: TRBJ2-5
CDR3 protein: CSVEGLRGETQYF

CDR3 length: 16
V gene: TRBV4-1
J gene: TRBJ2-1
CDR3 protein: CASRTRADNTYNEQFF

CDR3 length: 15
V gene: TRBV3-1
J gene: TRBJ2-7
CDR3 protein: CASSQGVQANIEQYF

CDR3 length: 13
V gene: TRBV7-2
J gene: TRBJ2-7
CDR3 protein: CASSLRVSYEQYF

CDR3 length: 15
V gene: TRBV6-1
J gene: TRBJ2-5
CDR3 protein: CASSSGTGRQETQYF

CDR3 length: 13
V gene: TRBV3-1
J gene: TRBJ2-7
CDR3 protein: CASSPNRIYEQYF

CDR3 length: 14
V gene: TRBV5-1
J gene: TRBJ2-7
CDR3 protein: CASSQTASSYEQYF

CDR3 length: 15
V gene: TRBV4-3
J gene: TRBJ2-7
CDR3 protein: CASSQAQGATYEQYF

CDR3 length: 15
V gene: TRBV11-1
J gene: TRBJ2-3
CDR3 protein: CASSPGAGRTDTQYF

CDR3 length: 14
V gene: TRBV12-3/TRBV12-4
J gene: TRBJ2-4
CDR3 protein: CASSLNIAKNIQYF

CDR3 length: 13
V gene: TRBV3-1
J gene: TRBJ2-2
CDR3 protein: CASSQILIGELFF

CDR3 length: 12
V gene: TRBV10-3
J gene: TRBJ2-3
CDR3 protein: CAISIRPDTQYF

CDR3 length: 15
V gene: TRBV7-2
J gene: TRBJ2-7
CDR3 protein: CASSLADRRAYEQYF

CDR3 length: 19
V gene: TRBV11-2
J gene: TRBJ2-1
CDR3 protein: CASSFPGYGGLNTYNEQFF

CDR3 length: 15
V gene: TRBV28
J gene: TRBJ2-1
CDR3 protein: CASSLLRERDNEQFF

CDR3 length: 14
V gene: TRBV25-1
J gene: TRBJ2-5
CDR3 protein: CASSEGSHAGTQYF

CDR3 length: 16
V gene: TRBV7-9
J gene: TRBJ2-1
CDR3 protein: CASRPSGITSYNEQFF

CDR3 length: 13
V gene: TRBV5-1
J gene: TRBJ1-2
CDR3 protein: CASSWGAENGYTF

CDR3 length: 13
V gene: TRBV20-1
J gene: TRBJ1-4
CDR3 protein: CSARNGNNEKLFF

CDR3 length: 16
V gene: TRBV7-2
J gene: TRBJ2-1
CDR3 protein: CASSQTRLAGGHEQFF

CDR3 length: 15
V gene: TRBV12-3/TRBV12-4
J gene: TRBJ2-7
CDR3 protein: CASSDGQRISYEQYF

CDR3 length: 16
V gene: TRBV12-3/TRBV12-4
J gene: TRBJ2-6
CDR3 protein: CASSDRGPSGANVLTF

CDR3 length: 13
V gene: TRBV12-3/TRBV12-4
J gene: TRBJ1-4
CDR3 protein: CASTAGRGEKLFF

CDR3 length: 15
V gene: TRBV12-3/TRBV12-4
J gene: TRBJ2-2
CDR3 protein: CASSLWRVGSGELFF